Listed below are T cell receptor beta chains from one sample, sequenced in a study of cytomegalovirus exposure and HLA in healthy donors. The repertoire was sequenced with immunoSEQ multiplex PCR; TCRdb's copy has only in-frame clones and lacks some. The data show some 150,000 clones, around 88% seen once. The sample comprised PBMCs. The source of these receptors is a woman aged 25 to 39 in good health and CMV-seronegative. CDR3s include the opening cysteine and the closing phenylalanine or tryptophan. A D gene is named only where the DNA matches it firmly. The size of a clone is reported for some rows only, either as once, few or many, or as a class for expanded clones.

>TRBV7-6|.|.|TRBJ1-5
CASSPGQSLNQPQHF
TGTGCCAGCAGCCCCGGACAGTCCCTCAATCAGCCCCAGCATTTT
>TRBV5-1|.|TRBD1|TRBJ1-1
CASSLGDRVSTEAFF
TGCGCCAGCAGCTTGGGGGACAGGGTGAGCACTGAAGCTTTCTTT
>TRBV4-2|.|TRBD1|TRBJ2-1
CASSQGDRGRNEQFF
TGTGCCAGCAGCCAAGGAGACAGGGGGCGCAATGAGCAGTTCTTC
>TRBV20-1|.|.|TRBJ1-4
CSASLVEKLFF
TGCAGTGCCTCCTTAGTAGAAAAACTGTTTTTT
>TRBV7-2|.|.|TRBJ2-5
CASSSILRGKETQYF
TGTGCCAGCAGCTCCATCCTCAGGGGTAAAGAGACCCAGTACTTC
>TRBV9|once|TRBD1|TRBJ1-2
CAPRPGQMLSGYTF
TGTGCCCCCCGGCCGGGACAGATGCTATCGGGCTACACCTTC
>TRBV9|.|TRBD1|TRBJ1-2
CASSPRTGTNYGYTF
TGTGCCAGCAGCCCTAGGACAGGGACTAACTATGGCTACACCTTC
>TRBV6-5|once|TRBD1|TRBJ1-2
CATWRWDRGNYGYTF
TGTGCCACCTGGCGGTGGGACAGGGGCAACTATGGCTACACCTTC
>TRBV27|.|TRBD2|TRBJ2-3
CASSLERGTDTQYF
TGTGCCAGCAGTTTAGAGCGGGGGACAGATACGCAGTATTTT
>TRBV5-1|few|TRBD1|TRBJ1-1
CASSLGTGGSWIWNTEAFF
TGCGCCAGCAGCTTGGGGACAGGGGGATCTTGGATCTGGAACACTGAAGCTTTCTTT
>TRBV18|.|.|TRBJ2-5
CASSPNLQETQYF
TGTGCCAGCTCACCCAATCTACAAGAGACCCAGTACTTC
>TRBV9|.|.|TRBJ2-1
CASSVGLRETLHNEQFF
TGTGCCAGCAGCGTAGGACTTCGGGAGACCCTCCACAATGAGCAGTTCTTC
>TRBV7-9|once|.|TRBJ1-2
CASNLRTGAGVGYTF
TGTGCCAGCAACTTACGTACCGGCGCGGGGGTTGGCTACACCTTC
>TRBV25-1|.|TRBD1|TRBJ1-4
CASSGLGTGYEKLFF
TGTGCCAGCAGTGGCCTCGGGACAGGGTATGAAAAACTGTTTTTT
>TRBV28|.|TRBD2|TRBJ2-7
CASSFGLAGAYSYEQYF
TGTGCCAGCAGTTTCGGGCTAGCGGGAGCCTACTCCTACGAGCAGTACTTC
>TRBV7-9|.|TRBD1|TRBJ2-7
CASSPRSIERDSPWNEQYF
TGTGCCAGCAGCCCCAGATCGATAGAACGGGACAGCCCTTGGAACGAGCAGTACTTC
>TRBV5-6|few|TRBD1|TRBJ2-1
CASSWDRSGEQFF
TGTGCCAGCAGCTGGGACAGGTCTGGGGAGCAGTTCTTC
>TRBV19|.|TRBD1|TRBJ1-2
CASSKDRGPNYGYTF
TGTGCCAGTAGTAAAGACAGGGGGCCGAACTATGGCTACACCTTC
>TRBV5-1|few|.|TRBJ2-3
CASRGGVGTDTQYF
TGCGCCAGCAGAGGAGGGGTCGGCACAGATACGCAGTATTTT
>TRBV6-5|.|.|TRBJ2-1
CASSYQQEYNEQFF
TGTGCCAGCAGTTACCAACAGGAGTACAATGAGCAGTTCTTC
>TRBV15|.|.|TRBJ2-5
CATSPSGSSQETQYF
TGTGCCACCAGCCCCTCCGGGAGCAGCCAAGAGACCCAGTACTTC
>TRBV7-2|.|TRBD2|TRBJ2-1
CASSNTSGRYNEQFF
TGTGCCAGCAGCAATACTAGCGGGCGCTACAATGAGCAGTTCTTC
>TRBV7-9|.|TRBD1|TRBJ2-2
CASSLVGTGMNTGELFF
TGTGCCAGCAGCTTAGTTGGGACAGGAATGAACACCGGGGAGCTGTTTTTT
>TRBV4-1|few|.|TRBJ1-2
CASSQEQPLNYGYTF
TGCGCCAGCAGCCAAGAACAGCCCCTAAACTATGGCTACACCTTC
>TRBV9|.|.|TRBJ1-4
CASSADSEKLFF
TGTGCCAGCAGCGCCGACTCAGAAAAACTGTTTTTT
>TRBV5-4|.|.|TRBJ2-7
CASSSPTEQYF
TGTGCCAGCAGCTCCCCTACGGAGCAGTACTTC
>TRBV19|.|.|TRBJ1-5
CASSQGTNQPQHF
TGTGCCAGTAGTCAGGGGACCAATCAGCCCCAGCATTTT
>TRBV5-1|.|TRBD2|TRBJ2-2
CASGNSWGTSGPNTGELFF
TGCGCCAGCGGAAATTCGTGGGGGACTAGCGGGCCAAACACCGGGGAGCTGTTTTTT
>TRBV7-2|.|.|TRBJ1-2
CASSGKASGRSNGYTF
TGTGCCAGCAGCGGAAAGGCGTCAGGGCGGAGTAATGGCTACACCTTC
>TRBV5-6|few|.|TRBJ2-7
CASSLAKGGEQYF
TGTGCCAGCAGCTTGGCCAAAGGGGGAGAGCAGTACTTC
>TRBV6-6|.|TRBD2|TRBJ2-3
CASSPSGDTQYF
TGTGCCAGCAGTCCTAGCGGAGATACGCAGTATTTT
>TRBV28|.|TRBD1|TRBJ2-7
CASIPGGHYEQYF
TGTGCCAGCATCCCAGGGGGACACTACGAGCAGTACTTC
>TRBV7-8|.|TRBD2|TRBJ2-1
CASSRGIAGDYLNEQFF
TGTGCCAGCAGCCGGGGCATAGCGGGGGACTATCTCAATGAGCAGTTCTTC
>TRBV28|.|TRBD2|TRBJ2-5
CASSLWTSGGLQETQYF
TGTGCCAGCAGTTTATGGACTAGCGGGGGCCTACAAGAGACCCAGTACTTC
>TRBV29-1|.|TRBD2|TRBJ2-1
CSVKVAGPYNEQFF
TGCAGCGTCAAAGTAGCGGGACCCTACAATGAGCAGTTCTTC
>TRBV9|.|.|TRBJ2-2
CASSVSTPGVTNTGELFF
TGTGCCAGCAGCGTCTCCACTCCCGGAGTGACGAACACCGGGGAGCTGTTTTTT
>TRBV29-1|once|TRBD2|TRBJ2-7
CSVDVGGRAQQYF
TGCAGCGTTGACGTCGGCGGGAGGGCCCAGCAGTACTTC
>TRBV6-5|.|TRBD1|TRBJ1-1
CASRPSNRGLKAFF
TGTGCCAGCAGGCCATCCAACAGGGGGCTTAAAGCTTTCTTT
>TRBV5-1|.|TRBD1|TRBJ1-2
CASSLVGTGVNYGYTF
TGCGCCAGCAGCTTGGTCGGGACAGGGGTGAACTATGGCTACACCTTC
>TRBV19|once|.|TRBJ2-7
CASSNAPGSSYEQYF
TGTGCCAGTAGTAACGCTCCAGGAAGCTCCTACGAGCAGTACTTC
>TRBV5-5|.|.|TRBJ1-2
CASSLTGGAGGYTF
TGTGCCAGCAGCTTGACGGGGGGCGCGGGTGGCTACACCTTC
>TRBV5-1|once|.|TRBJ2-1
CASSLAGSVYNEQFF
TGCGCCAGCAGCTTGGCAGGTAGCGTATACAATGAGCAGTTCTTC
>TRBV5-6|.|TRBD2|TRBJ2-2
CASSFFSSGRVGTGELFF
TGTGCCAGCAGCTTTTTTTCTAGCGGGAGGGTTGGCACCGGGGAGCTGTTTTTT
>TRBV5-1|.|.|TRBJ1-1
CASSLEQGWSLNTEAFF
TGCGCCAGCAGCTTGGAACAGGGATGGTCCCTGAACACTGAAGCTTTCTTT
>TRBV11-2|.|.|TRBJ1-3
CASSLDLGRGPGNTIYF
TGTGCCAGCAGCTTAGATCTGGGAAGGGGCCCTGGAAACACCATATATTTT
>TRBV2|.|.|TRBJ2-3
CAGHRETDTQYF
TGTGCCGGTCACAGGGAAACAGATACGCAGTATTTT
>TRBV18|.|.|TRBJ1-6
CASSPSLQGSPLHF
TGTGCCAGCTCACCGTCACTGCAGGGTTCACCCCTCCACTTT
>TRBV19|.|.|TRBJ2-7
CASSSRSYEQYF
TGTGCCAGTAGTAGCAGGTCCTACGAGCAGTACTTC
>TRBV5-1|.|TRBD1|TRBJ2-3
CASWNRGPPPETDTQYF
TGCGCCAGCTGGAACAGGGGCCCCCCACCGGAAACAGATACGCAGTATTTT
>TRBV30|once|.|TRBJ2-3
CAWSVIPRGADTQYF
TGTGCCTGGAGTGTAATCCCCAGGGGAGCAGATACGCAGTATTTT
>TRBV18|few|.|TRBJ1-1
CASSPPTGRPGATEAFF
TGTGCCAGCTCACCCCCCACCGGGCGGCCAGGGGCCACTGAAGCTTTCTTT
>TRBV28|.|.|TRBJ2-2
CASSFGGGELFF
TGTGCCAGCAGTTTCGGGGGCGGGGAGCTGTTTTTT
>TRBV19|.|TRBD2|TRBJ2-1
CASSMAWGLAGLEQFF
TGTGCCAGTAGTATGGCATGGGGACTAGCGGGACTGGAGCAGTTCTTC